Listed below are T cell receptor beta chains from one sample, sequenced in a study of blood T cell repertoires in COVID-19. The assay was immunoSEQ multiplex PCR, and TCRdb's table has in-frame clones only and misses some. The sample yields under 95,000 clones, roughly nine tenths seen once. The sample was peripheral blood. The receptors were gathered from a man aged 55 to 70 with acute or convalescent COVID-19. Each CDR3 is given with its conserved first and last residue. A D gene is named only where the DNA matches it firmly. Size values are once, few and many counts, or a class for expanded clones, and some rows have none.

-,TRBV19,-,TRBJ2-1,TGTGCCAGTAGTAACAGGGAATTTTCAGATGAGCAGTTCTTC,CASSNREFSDEQFF
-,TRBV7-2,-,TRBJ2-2,TGTGCCAGCAGCTTCAAGGGAGGAGGTACCGGGGAGCTGTTTTTT,CASSFKGGGTGELFF
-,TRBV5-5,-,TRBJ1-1,TGTGCCAGCAGCCCCCCCCCGCGGCCCTATACCAACACTGAAGCTTTCTTT,CASSPPPRPYTNTEAFF
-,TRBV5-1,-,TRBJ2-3,TGCGCCAGCAGCTTGGCTGGGCTTCACACAGATACGCAGTATTTT,CASSLAGLHTDTQYF
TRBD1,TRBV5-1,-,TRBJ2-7,TGCGCCAGCAGCTACAAGGGGACAGGGGGTGCCGAGCAGTACTTC,CASSYKGTGGAEQYF
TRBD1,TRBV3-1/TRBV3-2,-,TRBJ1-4,TGTGCCAGCAGCCACGGACAGGGGTCTAATGAAAAACTGTTTTTT,CASSHGQGSNEKLFF
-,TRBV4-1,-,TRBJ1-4,TGCGCCAGCAGCCAATACAGGGATCAGGAAAAACTGTTTTTT,CASSQYRDQEKLFF
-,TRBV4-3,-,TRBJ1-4,TGCGCCAGCAGCCAAGATCCGGGTGAAAAACTGTTTTTT,CASSQDPGEKLFF
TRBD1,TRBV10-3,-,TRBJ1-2,TGTGCCATCAGATTGACAGGGTTGTACTATGGCTACACCTTC,CAIRLTGLYYGYTF
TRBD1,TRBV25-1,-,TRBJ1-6,TGTGCCAGCAGTTCCCCCGGGACAGGCGTGCGGAATTCACCCCTCCACTTT,CASSSPGTGVRNSPLHF
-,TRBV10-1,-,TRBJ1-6,TGCGCCAGCAGCGCGGGGAGAAATTCACCCCTCCACTTT,CASSAGRNSPLHF
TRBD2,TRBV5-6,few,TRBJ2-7,TGTGCCAGCAGTGGCCCTAGGAGGGAGGGGCAGTACTTC,CASSGPRREGQYF
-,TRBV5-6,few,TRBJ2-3,TGTGCCAGCAGCTCGCCGGGGGCAGATACGCAGTATTTT,CASSSPGADTQYF
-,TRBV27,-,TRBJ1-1,TGTGCCAGCAGTTTATCGTCTGGGAGAGCTTTCTTT,CASSLSSGRAFF
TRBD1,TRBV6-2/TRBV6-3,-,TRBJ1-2,TGTGCCAGCAGTTTCTCAGGGGGCAGCGGTGGCTACACCTTC,CASSFSGGSGGYTF
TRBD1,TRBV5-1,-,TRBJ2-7,TGCGCCAGCAACCCGGGACAGGGGAACGAGCAGTACTTC,CASNPGQGNEQYF
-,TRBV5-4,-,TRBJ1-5,TGTGCCAGCAGTTCTGTCGGGGTGCGTCAGCCCCAGCATTTT,CASSSVGVRQPQHF
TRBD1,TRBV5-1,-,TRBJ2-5,TGCGCCAGCAGCTTGGTGGGACAGGGGGCAGAGACCCAGTACTTC,CASSLVGQGAETQYF
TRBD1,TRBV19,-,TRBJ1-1,TGTGCCAGTAGTATCGACAGGGTAGGGGACACTGAAGCTTTCTTT,CASSIDRVGDTEAFF
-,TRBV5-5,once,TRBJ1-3,TGTGCCAGCAGCCTTCAACCGGTTAACTCTGGAAACACCATATATTTT,CASSLQPVNSGNTIYF
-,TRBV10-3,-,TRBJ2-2,TGTGCCATCAGCGCCGGCGGGGGCCGCACCGGGGAGCTGTTTTTT,CAISAGGGRTGELFF
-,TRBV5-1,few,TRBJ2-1,TGCGCCAGCAGCTTTCTTGAGGGTGAGCAGTTCTTC,CASSFLEGEQFF
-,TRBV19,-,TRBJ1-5,TGTGCCAGTAGTATAGAAGGGGTGAATCAGCCCCAGCATTTT,CASSIEGVNQPQHF